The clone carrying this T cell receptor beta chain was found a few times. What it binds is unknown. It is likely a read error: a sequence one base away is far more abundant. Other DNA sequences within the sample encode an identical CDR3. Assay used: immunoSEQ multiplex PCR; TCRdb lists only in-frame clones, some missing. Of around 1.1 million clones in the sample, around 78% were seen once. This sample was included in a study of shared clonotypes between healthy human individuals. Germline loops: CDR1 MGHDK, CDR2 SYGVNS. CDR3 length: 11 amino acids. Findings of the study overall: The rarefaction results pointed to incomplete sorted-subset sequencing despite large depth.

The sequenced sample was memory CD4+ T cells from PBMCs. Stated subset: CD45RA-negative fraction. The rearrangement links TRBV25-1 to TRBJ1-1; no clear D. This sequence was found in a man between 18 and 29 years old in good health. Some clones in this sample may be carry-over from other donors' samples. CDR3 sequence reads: CASRRNTEAFF. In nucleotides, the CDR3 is TGTGCCAGCAGGAGGAACACTGAAGCCTTCTTT.